This entry is about one T cell receptor beta chain. The sample is drawn from a study of cytomegalovirus exposure and HLA in healthy donors. Study overall: Among the 398 genotyped donors, approximately 81% were placed in the Caucasian-associated ancestry cluster.

V was pared by 3 bases and J by 4 bases, with 12 bases between. There are 13 residues in the CDR3. Germline assignment: CDR1 SQVTM and CDR2 ANQGSEA. The PCR made use of 60 Vbeta and 13 Jbeta primers. The repertoire was sequenced with immunoSEQ multiplex PCR; TCRdb's copy has only in-frame clones and lacks some. The sample consists of about 200,000 clones, around 83% of them appearing once. All the people who gave samples were healthy bone marrow donors. Sequencing was carried out using PBMCs. This TCR was recovered from a girl aged 5 to 17 in good health and CMV-seronegative. V usage is TRBV29-1 and J usage is TRBJ2-5; the D gene is possibly TRBD2 (6 bases). CDR3 sequence: CSVDRAGRETQYF. CDR3 nucleotide sequence: TGCAGCGTTGATCGGGCGGGGAGAGAGACCCAGTACTTC.